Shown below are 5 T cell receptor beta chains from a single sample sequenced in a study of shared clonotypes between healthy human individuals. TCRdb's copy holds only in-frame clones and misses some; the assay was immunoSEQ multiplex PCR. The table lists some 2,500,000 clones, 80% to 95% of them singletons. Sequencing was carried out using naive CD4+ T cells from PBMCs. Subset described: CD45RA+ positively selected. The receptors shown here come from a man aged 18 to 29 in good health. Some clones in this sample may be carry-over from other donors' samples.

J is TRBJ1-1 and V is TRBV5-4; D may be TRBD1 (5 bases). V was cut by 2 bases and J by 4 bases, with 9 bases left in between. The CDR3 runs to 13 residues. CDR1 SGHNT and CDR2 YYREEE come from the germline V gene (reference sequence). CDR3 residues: CASSLYQGTEAFF. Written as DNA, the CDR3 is TGTGCCAGCAGCTTATACCAGGGCACTGAAGCTTTCTTT. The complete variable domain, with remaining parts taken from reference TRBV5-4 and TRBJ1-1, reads ETGVTQSPTHLIKTRGQQVTLRCSSQSGHNTVSWYQQALGQGPQFIFQYYREEENGRGNFPPRFSGLQFPNYSSELNVNALELDDSALYLCASSLYQGTEAFFGQGTRLTVV.

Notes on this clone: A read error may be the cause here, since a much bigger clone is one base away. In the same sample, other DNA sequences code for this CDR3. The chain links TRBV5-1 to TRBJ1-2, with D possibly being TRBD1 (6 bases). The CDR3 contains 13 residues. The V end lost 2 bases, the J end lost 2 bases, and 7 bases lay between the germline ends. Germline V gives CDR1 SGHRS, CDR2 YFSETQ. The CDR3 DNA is TGCGCCAGCAGCTTAGGACAGAACTATGGCTACACCTTC. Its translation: CASSLGQNYGYTF.

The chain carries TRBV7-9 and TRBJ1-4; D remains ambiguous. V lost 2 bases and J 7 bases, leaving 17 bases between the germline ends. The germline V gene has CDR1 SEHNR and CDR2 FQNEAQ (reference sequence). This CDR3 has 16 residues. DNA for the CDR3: TGTGCCAGCAGCTTACTGCGCCCCGGAGGAGGTGAAAAACTGTTTTTT. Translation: CASSLLRPGGGEKLFF.

CDR3 sequence reads: CSVRGRGTDIQYF. The CDR3 nucleotides read TGCAGCGTTCGGGGCCGCGGGACGGACATTCAGTACTTC. The chain links TRBV29-1 to TRBJ2-4; D is possibly TRBD2 (6 bases). Between the trimmed V and J ends, which lost 5 bases and 8 bases, there was a span of 16 bases. There are 13 residues in the CDR3. CDR1 is SQVTM, CDR2 ANQGSEA, per germline.

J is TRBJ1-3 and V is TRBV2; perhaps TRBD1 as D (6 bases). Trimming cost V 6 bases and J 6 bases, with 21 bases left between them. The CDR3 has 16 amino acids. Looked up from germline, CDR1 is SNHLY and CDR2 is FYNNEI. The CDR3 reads CASRPLKGGRENTIYF. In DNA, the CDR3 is TGTGCCAGCAGGCCGCTTAAAGGGGGTAGAGAAAACACCATATATTTT.